A single sample is the source of the 25 T cell receptor beta chains below, sequenced in a study of T cells after yellow fever vaccination. TCRdb independently ran MiXCR on the 5' RACE reads; one entry per CDR3 protein. The sample includes some 350,000 distinct CDR3 sequences, 4% of them seen just once. Here the sequenced sample was PBMCs, taken 5 days after the yellow fever booster vaccination. The receptors here all came from a man younger than 30 who received the YFV17D yellow fever vaccine.

The sample holds a few counts of this clonotype. V and J are TRBV4-2 and TRBJ1-5; possible D gene TRBD1, 5 bases. Germline V lookup: CDR1 LGHNA, CDR2 YNFKEQ. Trimming stripped 0 bases from V and 11 bases from J, with 8 bases between. CDR3 length: 12 residues. DNA for the CDR3: TGTGCCAGCAGCCAAGAGGGGGTAGCCCAGCATTTT. It yields the protein CASSQEGVAQHF.

This clonotype was seen only a few times. The chain has TRBV7-2 and TRBJ2-5; D perhaps matches TRBD2 (6 bases). CDR3 length: 15 residues. Germline V gene data show CDR1 as SGHTA and CDR2 as FQGNSA. V was trimmed by 1 base and J by 0 bases, leaving 9 bases between them. The CDR3 region is CASSLVPGDQETQYF. The CDR3 nucleotides read TGTGCCAGCAGCTTAGTCCCGGGGGACCAAGAGACCCAGTACTTC.

This clonotype was recorded at least ten times. The chain uses TRBV7-9 and TRBJ1-3; 11 positions match TRBD1. The J segment lost 0 bases and the V segment lost 11 bases, leaving 9 bases of the junction unmatched. Germline V gene sequence: CDR1 SEHNR, CDR2 FQNEAQ (reference sequence). This CDR3 has 16 residues. The CDR3 coding sequence is TGTGCCTCACGCACGGGGACAGGGGGCTCTGGAAACACCATATATTTT. It codes for CASRTGTGGSGNTIYF.

The genes are TRBV7-9 and TRBJ2-2; D is unresolved. Trimming left V 5 bases short and J 8 bases short, with 6 bases between. Germline V lookup: CDR1 SEHNR, CDR2 FQNEAQ (reference sequence). This CDR3 has 11 residues. CDR3 loop: CASSGLGELFF. The CDR3 DNA sequence: TGTGCCAGCAGCGGGTTAGGGGAGCTGTTTTTT.

This clonotype was detected ten times or more. The chain uses TRBV29-1 and TRBJ2-5; weak D call: TRBD2 (5 bases). V was pared by 2 bases and J by 5 bases, with 27 bases between. The germline gives CDR1 SQVTM, CDR2 ANQGSEA. This CDR3 spans 18 amino acids. The DNA for the CDR3 is TGCAGCGTTGAAAATTTCATTTCGGGGAAGGGAGATCGGGAGACCCAGTACTTC. Protein: CSVENFISGKGDRETQYF.

The chain recombines TRBV12-3 or TRBV12-4 with TRBJ2-2, with D unresolved. V was clipped by 6 bases and J by 7 bases, with 9 bases between them. The CDR3 is 12 residues long. The CDR3 DNA reads TGTGCCAGCAGGGGGTCCGTCGGGGAGCTGTTTTTT. This encodes CASRGSVGELFF.

This clonotype was counted between two and nine times. The rearrangement joins TRBV6-2 or TRBV6-3 to TRBJ1-5; no definite D call. Germline V lookup: CDR1 MNHEY, CDR2 SVGEGT. This CDR3 is 14 amino acids long. Trimming left V 5 bases short and J 4 bases short, with 12 bases between. The DNA for the CDR3 is TGTGCCAGCAGTCGCGACGCCACTAATCAGCCCCAGCATTTT. Its translation is CASSRDATNQPQHF.

The table lists this clonotype with a few counts. A junction end diverges from the germline sequence, so it may reflect a read error. The chain employs TRBV28 and TRBJ1-1; D is ambiguous. Germline V gene data show CDR1 as MDHEN and CDR2 as SYDVKM. The CDR3 is 11 residues long. The CDR3 protein is CASSLHTEAFF. CDR3 in DNA: TGTGCCAGCAGTTTACACACCGAAGCTTTCTTT.

This clonotype was detected ten times or more. The chain links TRBV7-8 to TRBJ2-3; 12 bases are a match to TRBD2. This CDR3 spans 16 amino acids. After removal of 5 bases from V and 6 bases from J, the junction contained 9 bases not matched to a gene. Germline lookup yields CDR1 SGHVS and CDR2 FQNEAQ. This CDR3 reads CASSLTSGGSVDTQYF. CDR3 bases: TGTGCCAGCAGCCTGACTAGCGGGGGTAGTGTGGATACGCAGTATTTT.

V is TRBV2 and J is TRBJ2-5; possibly TRBD1 for D (5 bases). Trimming cost V 2 bases and J 1 base, with 5 bases left between them. The CDR3 contains 13 residues. Germline-derived CDR1 and CDR2 are SNHLY and FYNNEI. Written as DNA, the CDR3 is TGTGCCAGCAGTGAAAGGGGCCAAGAGACCCAGTACTTC. Protein sequence: CASSERGQETQYF.

The chain recombines TRBV4-2 with TRBJ2-1, with 11 bases matching TRBD2. Looked up from germline, CDR1 is LGHNA and CDR2 is YNFKEQ. Trimming at V came to 1 base and at J to 7 bases, leaving 6 bases not matched to a gene. The CDR3 has 16 amino acids. This CDR3 reads CASSQGGTSGFNEQFF. The CDR3 DNA is TGTGCCAGCAGCCAAGGAGGGACTAGCGGATTTAATGAGCAGTTCTTC.

At least ten counts were recorded for this clonotype. The rearrangement joins TRBV5-1 to TRBJ2-1, with 9 bases fitting TRBD2. V lost 0 bases to trimming and J lost 0 bases; unmatched junction nucleotides: 4. CDR1 is SGHRS, CDR2 YFSETQ, per germline. The CDR3 spans 17 residues. CDR3 sequence reads: CASSLGLADSSYNEQFF. CDR3 sequence (DNA): TGCGCCAGCAGCTTGGGACTAGCGGATAGCTCCTACAATGAGCAGTTCTTC.

This clonotype was picked up many times. The chain links TRBV12-3 or TRBV12-4 to TRBJ2-5; D perhaps matches TRBD2 (6 bases). This CDR3 contains 13 residues. The V and J ends lost 3 bases and 5 bases respectively, with 10 bases between them. The CDR3 DNA is TGTGCCAGCAGTTTGCGGGGTAGCGAGACCCAGTACTTC. Protein product: CASSLRGSETQYF.

Only a few counts were recorded for this clonotype. This chain links TRBV12-3 or TRBV12-4 with TRBJ2-5; D may be TRBD1 (6 bases). The CDR3 has 14 residues. V shed 6 bases and J shed 7 bases, with 18 bases lying between them. CDR3 in amino acids: CASSPPPSGATQYF. The CDR3 DNA sequence: TGTGCCAGCAGCCCACCCCCCTCAGGGGCGACCCAGTACTTC.

The J gene is TRBJ1-6, the V gene TRBV7-3; D gene unclear. Germline-derived CDR1 and CDR2 are SGHTA and FQGTGA. Trimming pared 5 bases from V and 8 bases from J, leaving 10 bases between. The CDR3 has 13 amino acids. CDR3: CASSVRIDSPLHF. CDR3 nucleotides: TGTGCCAGCAGCGTACGGATCGATTCACCCCTCCACTTT.

At least ten counts were recorded for this clonotype. The chain recombines TRBV6-2 or TRBV6-3 with TRBJ1-2; weak D call: TRBD1 (6 bases). V was trimmed by 5 bases and J by 3 bases, leaving 16 bases between them. The V gene's germline CDR1 is MNHEY and CDR2 SVGEGT. CDR3 length: 15 amino acids. This CDR3 is CASSRLGARDYGYTF. The CDR3 DNA follows: TGTGCCAGCAGTCGCCTGGGGGCGCGGGACTATGGCTACACCTTC.

There are a few counts of this clonotype. The genes are TRBV6-1 and TRBJ1-2; D ambiguous. The CDR3 loop spans 17 amino acids. The germline V gene has CDR1 MNHNS and CDR2 SASEGT. Trimming pared 2 bases from V and 2 bases from J, leaving 18 bases between. CDR3 sequence reads: CASSEFPPGSPNYGYTF. The CDR3, as DNA: TGTGCCAGCAGTGAATTCCCTCCCGGCAGTCCAAACTATGGCTACACCTTC.

V and J are TRBV4-1 and TRBJ1-6; D ambiguous. CDR1 and CDR2 from the germline V gene are MGHRA and YSYEKL. CDR3 length: 16 residues. V was clipped by 1 base and J by 0 bases, with 7 bases between them. The CDR3 nucleotides read TGCGCCAGCAGCCAAGTAGGCAGCTCCTATAATTCACCCCTCCACTTT. Residues: CASSQVGSSYNSPLHF.

This clonotype was seen ten or more times. The chain couples TRBV4-3 to TRBJ2-5; D might be TRBD2 (7 bases). This CDR3 is built from 15 residues. Germline V CDR1 and CDR2: LGHNA, YSLEER. The ends were cut back, 0 bases at V and 5 bases at J, with 13 bases in the middle. In nucleotides, the CDR3 is TGCGCCAGCAGCCAAGAATGGGGGGGCTCGGAGACCCAGTACTTC. Translation: CASSQEWGGSETQYF.

The rearrangement joins TRBV7-2 to TRBJ2-3; 8 bases match TRBD2. The V segment lost 4 bases and the J segment 4 bases; nucleotides outside the gene matches: 10. Germline V gene data show CDR1 as SGHTA and CDR2 as FQGNSA. CDR3 length: 16 residues. The CDR3 DNA is TGTGCCAGCAGCTCCCGGGGGGGGCAGCTTTCAGATACGCAGTATTTT. It yields the protein CASSSRGGQLSDTQYF.

This rearrangement joins TRBV19 to TRBJ2-3, with 8 nucleotides matching TRBD2. V trimming: 8 bases; J trimming: 5 bases; junction bases outside the gene matches: 12. Germline CDR1 is LNHDA and CDR2 is SQIVND (reference sequence). The CDR3 length is 15 residues. DNA of the CDR3: TGTGCCAGTGCCGGGACCCCCAGCGGGGGAGATACGCAGTATTTT. Its translation: CASAGTPSGGDTQYF.

At least ten counts were recorded for this clonotype. The chain combines TRBV19 with TRBJ1-5, with D tentatively TRBD1 (6 bases). Germline V lookup: CDR1 LNHDA, CDR2 SQIVND (reference sequence). The ends were cut back, 6 bases at V and 1 base at J, with 10 bases in the middle. This CDR3 comprises 14 residues. The CDR3 DNA sequence: TGTGCCAGTAGCTCACAGGGAAGCAATCAGCCCCAGCATTTT. Translated: CASSSQGSNQPQHF.

This clonotype appeared many times. The gene calls are TRBV7-2 and TRBJ2-3, with D perhaps TRBD2 (6 bases). This CDR3 is built from 13 residues. V lost 3 bases and J lost 6, with 10 bases in between. CDR1 is SGHTA and CDR2 is FQGNSA in the germline V gene. CDR3 loop: CASSFETSDTQYF. The CDR3 nucleotides are TGTGCCAGCAGCTTTGAAACTAGCGATACGCAGTATTTT.

CDR3 sequence (DNA): TGCGCCAGCAGCTGGGGACAGGGGGCGCGGGACAATGAGCAGTTCTTC. Translating it yields CASSWGQGARDNEQFF. V and J are TRBV5-1 and TRBJ2-1; 12 positions agree with TRBD1. J lost 5 bases, V lost 3 bases, and 6 bases had no gene match. Per germline, CDR1 SGHRS and CDR2 YFSETQ. This CDR3 has 16 residues.

This clonotype was counted ten times or more. The chain has TRBV6-2 or TRBV6-3 and TRBJ2-1; D may be TRBD2 (5 bases). Germline CDR1 reads MNHEY; CDR2 reads SVGEGT. V lost 7 bases to trimming and J lost 7 bases, with 17 bases between them. This CDR3 spans 14 amino acids. In DNA form, the CDR3 reads TGTGCCAGCACCGGAGGATTTCTACTTAATGAGCAGTTCTTC. Translation gives CASTGGFLLNEQFF.